This T cell receptor beta chain originates from a study of blood T cells in healthy people across ages. Study-wide points: Diversity of TCR beta per million T cells declined in a roughly linear way with age. When one million T cells were used, diversity estimates were thought to be underestimates.

A second PCR of about 7 to 12 cycles used a sample-barcoded 5' primer and a J-beta primer mix. Every molecule of cDNA carried a tag from a template-switch adaptor with 12 random nucleotides. TCRdb redid the calling of the 5' RACE reads with MiXCR, one entry per CDR3 protein. The data hold fewer than 950,000 distinct CDR3 sequences, with approximately 55% observed a single time. A remark on this clonotype: Its cognate antigen is unknown.

Sequenced material: blood. The TCR sequence derives from an elderly man in good health.

DNA for the CDR3: TGCGCCAGCAGCCCGGATGGGACAAGCGAGCAGTACTTC. It codes for CASSPDGTSEQYF. This sequence joins TRBV5-1 and TRBJ2-7, with TRBD1 as a possible D gene (6 bases). CDR1 is SGHRS, CDR2 YFSETQ, per germline. Between the trimmed V and J ends, which lost 4 bases and 6 bases, there was a span of 14 bases. CDR3 length: 13 amino acids.